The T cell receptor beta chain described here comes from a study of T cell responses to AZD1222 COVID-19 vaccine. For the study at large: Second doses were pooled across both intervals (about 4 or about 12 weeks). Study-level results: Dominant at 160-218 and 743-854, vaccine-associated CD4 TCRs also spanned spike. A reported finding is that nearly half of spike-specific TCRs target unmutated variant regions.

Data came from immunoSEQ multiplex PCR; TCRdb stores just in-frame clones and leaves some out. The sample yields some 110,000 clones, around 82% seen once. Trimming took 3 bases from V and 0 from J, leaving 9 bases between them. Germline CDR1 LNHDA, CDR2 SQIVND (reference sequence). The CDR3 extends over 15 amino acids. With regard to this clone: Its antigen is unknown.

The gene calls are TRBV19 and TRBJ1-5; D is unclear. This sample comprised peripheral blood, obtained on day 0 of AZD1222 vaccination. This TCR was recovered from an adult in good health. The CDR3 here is CASSIREYSNQPQHF. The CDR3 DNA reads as TGTGCCAGTAGTATTAGGGAATATAGCAATCAGCCCCAGCATTTT.